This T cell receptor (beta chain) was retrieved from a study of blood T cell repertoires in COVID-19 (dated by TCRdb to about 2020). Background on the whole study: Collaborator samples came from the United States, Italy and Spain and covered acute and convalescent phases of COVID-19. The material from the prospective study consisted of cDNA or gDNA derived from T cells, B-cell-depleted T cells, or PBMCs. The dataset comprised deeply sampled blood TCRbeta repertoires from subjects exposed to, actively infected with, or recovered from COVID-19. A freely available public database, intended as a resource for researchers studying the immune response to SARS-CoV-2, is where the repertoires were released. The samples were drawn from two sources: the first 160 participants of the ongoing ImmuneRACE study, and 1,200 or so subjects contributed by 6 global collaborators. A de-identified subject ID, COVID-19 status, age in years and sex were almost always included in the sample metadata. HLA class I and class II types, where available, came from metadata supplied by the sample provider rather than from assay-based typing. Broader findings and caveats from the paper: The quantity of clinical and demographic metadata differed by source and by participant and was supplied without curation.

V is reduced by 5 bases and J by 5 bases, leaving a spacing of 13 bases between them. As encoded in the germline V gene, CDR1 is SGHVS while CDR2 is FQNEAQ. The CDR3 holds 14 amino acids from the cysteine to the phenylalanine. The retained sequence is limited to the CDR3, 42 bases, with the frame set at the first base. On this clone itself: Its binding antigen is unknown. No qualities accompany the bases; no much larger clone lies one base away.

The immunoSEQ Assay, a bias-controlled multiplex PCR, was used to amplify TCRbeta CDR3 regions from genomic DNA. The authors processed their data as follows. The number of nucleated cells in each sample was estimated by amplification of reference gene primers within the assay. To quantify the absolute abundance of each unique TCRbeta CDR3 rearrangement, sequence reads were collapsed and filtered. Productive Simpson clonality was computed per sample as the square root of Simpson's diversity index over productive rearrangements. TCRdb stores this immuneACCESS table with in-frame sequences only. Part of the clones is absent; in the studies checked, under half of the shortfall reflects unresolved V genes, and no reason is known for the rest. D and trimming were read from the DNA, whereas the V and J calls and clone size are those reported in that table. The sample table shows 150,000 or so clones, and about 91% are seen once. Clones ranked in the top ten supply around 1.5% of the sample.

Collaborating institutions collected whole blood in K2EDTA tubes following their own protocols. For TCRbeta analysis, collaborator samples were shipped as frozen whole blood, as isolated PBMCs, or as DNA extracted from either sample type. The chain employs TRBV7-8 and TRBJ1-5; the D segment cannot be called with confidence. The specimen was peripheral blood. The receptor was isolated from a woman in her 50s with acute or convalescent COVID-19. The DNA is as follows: TGTGCCAGCAGCCAGATACGAGTAGATCAGCCCCAGCATTTT. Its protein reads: CASSQIRVDQPQHF.